This TCR beta chain appears in the sequencing data of a study of beta chain features in type 1 diabetes. What was sequenced were expressed TCRB transcripts, since all of the isolated RNA had been reverse transcribed. Read counts averaged roughly 3.7 million for samples of naive, central memory and regulatory T cells. Clones were sequenced by immunoSEQ multiplex PCR, and TCRdb holds only the in-frame ones, with some missing. This table holds hundreds of thousands of clones, roughly an eighth found once. It was one heparinised blood draw, averaging approximately 100 mL, that each donor gave. It was via CD45RO/CCR7/CD25/CD127/CD95/CD27 that CD4+ naive, central memory, regulatory and stem cell-like memory cells were sorted. Germline V gene data show CDR1 as LGHNA and CDR2 as YNFKEQ. There are 18 residues in the CDR3. With 7 bases clipped from V and 0 bases from J, the junction kept 13 bases outside the gene matches.

Study-wide points: Shorter TCRB CDR3s, moderately but significantly so, marked every one of the four CD4+ subsets in Type 1 diabetes patients.

This clone came up a few times. Its antigen is not known. The V and J genes are TRBV4-2 and TRBJ2-2; 8 bases match TRBD1. The specimen was naive CD4+ T cells from blood. The TCR sequence derives from a man aged 25-45 years with type 1 diabetes. The CDR3 nucleotides read TGTGCCAGCAACACCCCGCAGGGGGCGGAAACGAACACCGGGGAGCTGTTTTTT. Translated: CASNTPQGAETNTGELFF.